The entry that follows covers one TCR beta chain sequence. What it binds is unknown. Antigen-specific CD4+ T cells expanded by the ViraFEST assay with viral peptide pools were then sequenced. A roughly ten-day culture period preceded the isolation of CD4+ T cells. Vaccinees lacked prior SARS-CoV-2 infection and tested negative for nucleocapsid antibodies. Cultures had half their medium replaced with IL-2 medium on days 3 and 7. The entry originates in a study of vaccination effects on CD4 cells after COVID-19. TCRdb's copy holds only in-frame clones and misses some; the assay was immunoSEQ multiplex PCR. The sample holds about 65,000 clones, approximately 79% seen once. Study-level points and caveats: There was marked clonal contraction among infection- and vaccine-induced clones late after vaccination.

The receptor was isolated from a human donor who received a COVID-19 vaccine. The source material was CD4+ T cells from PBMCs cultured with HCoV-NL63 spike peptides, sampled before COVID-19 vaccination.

The CDR3 here is CASRRIGGTNYGYTF. The CDR3, as DNA: TGTGCCAGCAGACGCATCGGGGGCACAAACTATGGCTACACCTTC. The chain recombines TRBV28 with TRBJ1-2; perhaps TRBD1 as D (6 bases). The V end lost 6 bases, the J end lost 2 bases, and 16 bases lay between the germline ends. In germline, CDR1 is MDHEN, CDR2 SYDVKM. The CDR3 is 15 residues long.